These 29 T cell receptor beta chains came from one sample sequenced in a study of T cell responses to AZD1222 COVID-19 vaccine. Sequenced by immunoSEQ multiplex PCR; TCRdb stores in-frame clones only, minus some. The sample holds tens of thousands of clones, around 88% seen once. The material sequenced was peripheral blood, taken on day 0 of AZD1222 vaccination. All receptors derive from an adult in good health.

The chain employs TRBV28 and TRBJ2-6; no firm D call. This CDR3 spans 18 amino acids. V lost 2 bases and J 1 base, leaving 15 bases between the germline ends. Germline V lookup: CDR1 MDHEN, CDR2 SYDVKM. In nucleotides, the CDR3 is TGTGCCAGCAGTTTAATGATAAATGTCGCGTCTGGGGCCAACGTCCTGACTTTC. Protein: CASSLMINVASGANVLTF. Looking up the rest from reference TRBV28 and TRBJ2-6 gives the full variable domain: DVKVTQSSRYLVKRTGEKVFLECVQDMDHENMFWYRQDPGLGLRLIYFSYDVKMKEKGDIPEGYSVSREKKERFSLILESASTNQTSMYLCASSLMINVASGANVLTFGAGSRLTVL.

This clone came up a few times. The rearrangement uses TRBV28 and TRBJ2-4; D is unresolved. Trimming removed 5 bases at V and 8 bases at J, with 10 bases between. From germline, CDR1 is MDHEN and CDR2 SYDVKM. The CDR3 extends over 12 amino acids. CDR3 region: CASSGLVDIQYF. The CDR3 DNA sequence: TGTGCCAGCAGTGGTCTGGTTGACATTCAGTACTTC.

The gene calls are TRBV3-1 (or the pseudogene TRBV3-2) and TRBJ2-7; D might be TRBD1 (5 bases). The germline CDR1 and CDR2 sequences are LGHDT and YNNKEL (reference sequence). Trimming took off 2 bases at V and 6 bases at J, with 8 bases between the two ends. The CDR3 sequence is 12 residues long. The DNA of the CDR3 is TGTGCCAGCAGCCAACAGGGAACCGAGCAGTACTTC. Its protein product is CASSQQGTEQYF.

The chain joins TRBV21-1 to TRBJ2-1; TRBD2 reflects the table's D call only, with no check against the DNA. TRBV21-1 is recorded as a pseudogene. The CDR3 loop spans 19 amino acids. Here the CDR3 reads CASSKSEVAAGPFYNEQFF. The DNA for the CDR3 is TGTGCCAGCAGCAAATCAGAGGTTGCGGCGGGGCCGTTCTACAATGAGCAGTTCTTC.

This chain joins TRBV6-2 or TRBV6-3 and TRBJ2-3, with D possibly TRBD1 on 7 matching bases. Between the trimmed V and J ends, which lost 6 bases and 4 bases, there was a span of 14 bases. This CDR3 is 14 amino acids long. Looked up from germline, CDR1 is MNHEY and CDR2 is SVGEGT. The CDR3: CASSPTGEADTQYF. Here the CDR3 DNA reads TGTGCCAGCAGCCCTACAGGGGAGGCAGATACGCAGTATTTT.

The V call is TRBV28, the J call TRBJ2-7, with D perhaps matching TRBD1 (6 bases). V lost 5 bases and J lost 4, with 15 bases in between. There are 14 residues in the CDR3. Germline assignment: CDR1 MDHEN and CDR2 SYDVKM. DNA for the CDR3: TGTGCCAGCAGTCCCCAGGGGCGCACGTACGAGCAGTACTTC. It encodes CASSPQGRTYEQYF.

This chain uses TRBV5-1 with TRBJ2-7, with 11 bases lining up with TRBD1. CDR3 length: 14 amino acids. Germline V lookup: CDR1 SGHRS, CDR2 YFSETQ. J was trimmed by 5 bases and V by 4 bases; bases with no gene match: 5. The CDR3 DNA follows: TGCGCCAGCAGCGGACAGGGGGCCTGGGACGAGCAGTACTTC. Protein: CASSGQGAWDEQYF.

J is TRBJ1-5 and V is TRBV7-6, with D unresolved. The V end was cut by 5 bases, the J end by 3 bases, with 14 bases between. Germline CDR1 SGHVS, CDR2 FNYEAQ. The CDR3 contains 15 residues. The CDR3 here is CASSPTRADNQPQHF. As DNA, the CDR3 is TGTGCCAGCAGCCCCACAAGGGCTGACAATCAGCCCCAGCATTTT.

The chain links TRBV9 to TRBJ1-3; TRBD1 is a possible D gene (6 bases). This CDR3 has 14 amino acids. Per germline, CDR1 SGDLS and CDR2 YYNGEE. Trimming left V 4 bases short and J 8 bases short, with 16 bases between. As DNA, the CDR3 is TGTGCCAGCAGCCCAGGGGATAGAGCGGACACCATATATTTT. Its protein product is CASSPGDRADTIYF.

CDR3 region: CASSLRRESYNEQFF. For the CDR3, the DNA is TGTGCCAGCAGTTTAAGGCGGGAGTCCTACAATGAGCAGTTCTTC. The V call is TRBV28, the J call TRBJ2-1, with 7 bases matching TRBD2. The CDR3 consists of 15 residues. Germline V CDR1 and CDR2: MDHEN, SYDVKM. Losses at the gene ends were 2 bases for V and 1 base for J; bases not matched to a gene: 2.

V gene TRBV7-3 combines with J gene TRBJ1-2, with a weak D call TRBD1 (6 bases). CDR3 size: 13 residues. Per germline, CDR1 SGHTA and CDR2 FQGTGA. The V and J ends lost 8 bases and 6 bases respectively, with 16 bases between them. CDR3 in amino acids: CASRDTHIHGYTF. DNA for the CDR3: TGTGCCAGCCGGGACACCCACATCCATGGCTACACCTTC.

This chain connects TRBV27 to TRBJ2-7, with 9 bases that match TRBD1. V was pared by 4 bases and J by 9 bases, with 10 bases of the junction left unmatched. The length of the CDR3 is 14 residues. Per the germline V gene, CDR1 is MNHEY and CDR2 is SMNVEV (reference sequence). In DNA, the CDR3 is TGTGCCAGCAGTTCTGGGACAGGGCACCTGGCGCAGTACTTC. It translates to CASSSGTGHLAQYF.

This clone was detected a few times. The chain joins TRBV5-1 to TRBJ2-1; TRBD2 matches 12 bases. The junction had 7 bases not matched to a gene; V was cut back by 1 base and J by 5 bases. Germline V gene lookup returns CDR1 SGHRS and CDR2 YFSETQ. The CDR3 is made up of 17 amino acids. CDR3 protein: CASSLRLAGAHNNEQFF. The CDR3, as DNA: TGCGCCAGCAGCTTGCGACTAGCGGGAGCCCACAACAATGAGCAGTTCTTC.

The genes are TRBV7-2 and TRBJ1-1; D possibly corresponds to TRBD1 (5 bases). The V gene's germline CDR1 is SGHTA and CDR2 FQGNSA. V lost 5 bases and J 4 bases, leaving 11 bases between the germline ends. The CDR3 runs 13 residues. The CDR3 spells CASSAQGGTEAFF. CDR3 DNA: TGTGCCAGCAGCGCCCAGGGTGGCACTGAAGCTTTCTTT.

The rearrangement joins TRBV3-1 (or the pseudogene TRBV3-2) to TRBJ2-7; D remains ambiguous. CDR1 is LGHDT and CDR2 is YNNKEL in the germline V gene (reference sequence). The CDR3 sequence is 14 residues long. Trimming removed 4 bases from V and 4 bases from J, with 14 bases in between. The CDR3 coding sequence is TGTGCCAGCAGCCCCTCGACCACTCCTTACGAGCAGTACTTC. As protein: CASSPSTTPYEQYF.

The chain is built from TRBV5-4 and TRBJ2-1, with D tentatively TRBD1 or TRBD2 (5 bases each). V lost 4 bases, J lost 0 bases, and 14 bases lay in between. CDR3 length equals 16 residues. Germline V gives CDR1 SGHNT, CDR2 YYREEE (reference sequence). The CDR3 nucleotides are TGTGCCAGCAGCCGGGGACCGGGTTTCTCCTACAATGAGCAGTTCTTC. Its translation: CASSRGPGFSYNEQFF.

The rearrangement joins TRBV7-2 to TRBJ2-7; D remains unclear. V gave up 7 bases and J gave up 3 bases, with 19 bases separating them. CDR1 is SGHTA and CDR2 is FQGNSA in the germline V gene. The CDR3 runs to 15 residues. The DNA for the CDR3 is TGTGCCAGCATCCCAGGATTTTCGAAGCACTACGAGCAGTACTTC. It translates to CASIPGFSKHYEQYF.

This sequence joins TRBV7-2 and TRBJ2-1, with 9 nucleotides matching TRBD2. The CDR3 extends over 15 amino acids. Germline CDR1 reads SGHTA; CDR2 reads FQGNSA. J lost 5 bases, V lost 2 bases, and 4 bases had no gene match. DNA of the CDR3: TGTGCCAGCAGCTTATCGCGGGGGGGTGACAATGAGCAGTTCTTC. It codes for CASSLSRGGDNEQFF.

The V and J genes are TRBV19 and TRBJ1-5; the D gene is possibly TRBD1 (5 bases). Trimming stripped 3 bases from V and 7 bases from J, with 16 bases between. Germline CDR1 and CDR2: LNHDA and SQIVND (reference sequence). The CDR3 contains 15 residues. Written as DNA, the CDR3 is TGTGCCAGTAGTATGGGCGGGACCTCGCGGCAGCCCCAGCATTTT. Residues: CASSMGGTSRQPQHF.

V gene TRBV27 combines with J gene TRBJ1-1; D possibly corresponds to TRBD1 (6 bases). V was trimmed by 3 bases and J by 0 bases, leaving 11 bases between them. This CDR3 comprises 15 residues. Germline-derived CDR1 and CDR2 are MNHEY and SMNVEV (reference sequence). The CDR3 nucleotides are TGTGCCAGCAGTTTTGGAACAGGGATGAACACTGAAGCTTTCTTT. Encoded protein: CASSFGTGMNTEAFF.

The J gene is TRBJ2-1, the V gene TRBV2, with TRBD2 matching 13 bases. Looked up from germline, CDR1 is SNHLY and CDR2 is FYNNEI. The V segment lost 0 bases and the J segment 9 bases; nucleotides outside the gene matches: 14. The CDR3 sequence is 19 residues long. This CDR3 reads CASSEARFPTSGRAGEQFF. CDR3 nucleotide sequence: TGTGCCAGCAGTGAAGCCAGATTTCCTACTAGCGGGAGGGCCGGTGAGCAGTTCTTC.

The chain combines TRBV7-9 with TRBJ2-1; D is unresolved. This CDR3 has 15 residues. V gave up 5 bases and J gave up 11 bases, with 22 bases separating them. Per germline, CDR1 SEHNR and CDR2 FQNEAQ (reference sequence). DNA of the CDR3: TGTGCCAGCAGCGGGTATCGGAAAATTAACCCAAAGCAGTTCTTC. Its translation is CASSGYRKINPKQFF.

The chain carries TRBV10-2 and TRBJ2-7, with 9 bases fitting TRBD2. Germline values: CDR1 WSHSY, CDR2 SAAADI. The CDR3 runs to 14 residues. Here the CDR3 reads CATAGGGDSYEQYF. CDR3 sequence (DNA): TGCGCAACAGCGGGAGGCGGTGACTCCTACGAGCAGTACTTC.

The chain recombines TRBV7-9 with TRBJ1-4; 7 nucleotides line up with TRBD1. The CDR3 spans 15 residues. The V gene's germline CDR1 is SEHNR and CDR2 FQNEAQ (reference sequence). V trimming: 5 bases; J trimming: 8 bases; junction bases outside the gene matches: 11. This CDR3 is CASSPQGPPGEKLFF. CDR3 in DNA: TGTGCCAGCAGCCCACAGGGGCCTCCGGGGGAAAAACTGTTTTTT.

The V gene is TRBV16, the J gene TRBJ2-5, with a tentative D call TRBD2 (5 bases). The CDR3 contains 16 residues. Germline V gene lookup returns CDR1 KGHSY and CDR2 FQNENV. V gave up 2 bases and J gave up 4 bases, with 17 bases separating them. The CDR3 DNA is TGTGCCAGCAGCCAAAGTATTTCGGGGAGAGGAGAGACCCAGTACTTC. It yields the protein CASSQSISGRGETQYF.

The J gene is TRBJ1-1, the V gene TRBV6-5, with no clear D. Trimming removed 0 bases from V and 5 bases from J, with 16 bases in between. Germline assignment: CDR1 MNHEY and CDR2 SVGAGI. The CDR3 has 16 residues. The CDR3: CASSYSLEGRKTEAFF. CDR3 DNA sequence: TGTGCCAGCAGTTACTCGTTAGAGGGAAGGAAGACTGAAGCTTTCTTT.

This clone showed up just once. The chain recombines TRBV6-6 with TRBJ1-5, with D possibly TRBD1 on 6 matching bases. The V end was cut by 3 bases, the J end by 7 bases, with 10 bases between. Germline assignment: CDR1 MNHNY and CDR2 SVGAGI (reference sequence). The CDR3 spans 13 residues. CDR3 sequence: CASSYKGDQPQHF. For the CDR3, the DNA is TGTGCCAGCAGTTATAAGGGGGACCAGCCCCAGCATTTT.

The chain has TRBV5-1 and TRBJ2-1, with 10 bases identical to TRBD2. V was clipped by 0 bases and J by 0 bases; unmatched bases: 9. Germline CDR1 and CDR2: SGHRS and YFSETQ. The CDR3 spans 19 residues. The chain's CDR3 is CASSLEASGRVGSYNEQFF. The CDR3 coding sequence is TGCGCCAGCAGCTTGGAAGCTAGCGGGAGAGTCGGCTCCTACAATGAGCAGTTCTTC.

The J gene is TRBJ2-7, the V gene TRBV4-2; 11 nucleotides agree with TRBD2. The CDR3 has 15 amino acids. CDR1 and CDR2 from the germline V gene are LGHNA and YNFKEQ. V was pared by 0 bases and J by 2 bases, with 0 bases of the junction left unmatched. The CDR3 spells CASSQDSGGAYEQYF. Written as DNA, the CDR3 is TGTGCCAGCAGCCAAGATAGCGGGGGGGCCTACGAGCAGTACTTC.